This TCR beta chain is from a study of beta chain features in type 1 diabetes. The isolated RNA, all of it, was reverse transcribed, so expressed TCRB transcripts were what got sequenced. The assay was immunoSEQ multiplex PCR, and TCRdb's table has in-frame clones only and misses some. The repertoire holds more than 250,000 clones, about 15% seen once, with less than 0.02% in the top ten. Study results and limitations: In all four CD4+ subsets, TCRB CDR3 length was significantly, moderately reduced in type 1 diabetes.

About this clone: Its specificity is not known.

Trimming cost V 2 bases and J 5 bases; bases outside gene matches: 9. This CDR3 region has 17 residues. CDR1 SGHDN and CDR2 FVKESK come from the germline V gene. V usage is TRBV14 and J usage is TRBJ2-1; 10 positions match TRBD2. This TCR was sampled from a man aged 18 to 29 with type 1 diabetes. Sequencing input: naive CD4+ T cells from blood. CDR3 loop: CASSQWKSSGGDNEQFF. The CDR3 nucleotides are TGTGCCAGCAGCCAATGGAAATCTAGCGGGGGCGACAATGAGCAGTTCTTC.